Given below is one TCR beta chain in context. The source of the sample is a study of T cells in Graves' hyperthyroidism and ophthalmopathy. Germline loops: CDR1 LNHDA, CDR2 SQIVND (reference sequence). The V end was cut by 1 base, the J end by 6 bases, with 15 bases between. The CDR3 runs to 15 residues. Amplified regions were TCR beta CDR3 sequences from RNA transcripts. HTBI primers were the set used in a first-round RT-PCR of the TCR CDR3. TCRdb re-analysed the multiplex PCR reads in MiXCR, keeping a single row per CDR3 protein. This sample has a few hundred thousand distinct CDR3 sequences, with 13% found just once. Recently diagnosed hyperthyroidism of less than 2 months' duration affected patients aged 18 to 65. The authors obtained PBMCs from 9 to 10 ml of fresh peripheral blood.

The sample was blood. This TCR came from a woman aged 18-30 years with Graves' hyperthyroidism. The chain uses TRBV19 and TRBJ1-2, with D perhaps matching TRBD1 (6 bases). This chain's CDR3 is CASSIVGTLNDGYTF. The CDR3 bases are TGTGCCAGTAGTATAGTTGGGACATTGAATGATGGCTACACCTTC. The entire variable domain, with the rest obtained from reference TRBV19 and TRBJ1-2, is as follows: DGGITQSPKYLFRKEGQNVTLSCEQNLNHDAMYWYRQDPGQGLRLIYYSQIVNDFQKGDIAEGYSVSREKKESFPLTVTSAQKNPTAFYLCASSIVGTLNDGYTFGSGTRLTVV.